There are many counts of the clone carrying this T cell receptor (beta chain). Amplification targeted TCR beta CDR3 regions from RNA transcripts. Researchers ran a first-round RT-PCR on the TCR CDR3 using the HTBI primer set. TCRdb independently ran MiXCR on the multiplex PCR reads; one entry per CDR3 protein. The sample consists of almost 600,000 distinct CDR3 sequences, about 15% of them appearing once. Germline loops: CDR1 MNHNS, CDR2 SASEGT. This CDR3 has 15 residues. With 7 bases removed from V and 5 bases from J, the gap between germline ends came to 15 bases. The entry originates in a study of T cells in Graves' hyperthyroidism and ophthalmopathy.

The sample comprised blood. The gene calls are TRBV6-1 and TRBJ1-6; D is possibly TRBD1 (6 bases). This clonotype originated in a woman under 40 with Graves' hyperthyroidism that later progressed to Graves' ophthalmopathy. CDR3 coding DNA: TGTGCCAGCACCCCTCAGGGGAGGAATAATTCACCCCTCCACTTT. It encodes CASTPQGRNNSPLHF.